These 15 T cell receptor beta chains came from one sample sequenced in a study of blood T cell repertoires in COVID-19. The table came from immunoSEQ multiplex PCR; TCRdb's copy has only in-frame clones and leaves some out. The table includes 150,000 to 200,000 clones, about nine tenths detected once. The sample comprised peripheral blood. The receptors come from a man aged 55-75 years with acute or convalescent COVID-19.

J is TRBJ2-4 and V is TRBV6-6; 9 positions agree with TRBD1. With 5 bases clipped from V and 8 bases from J, the junction kept 16 bases outside the gene matches. This CDR3 has 17 amino acids. Germline-derived CDR1 and CDR2 are MNHNY and SVGAGI (reference sequence). In DNA form, the CDR3 reads TGTGCCAGCAGTCGAGGAGGACAGGGGTCTTTTTTAGACATTCAGTACTTC. It specifies CASSRGGQGSFLDIQYF.

The chain combines TRBV30 with TRBJ2-3; maybe TRBD1 (5 bases). The germline gives CDR1 GTSNPN, CDR2 SVGIG (reference sequence). This CDR3 has 13 residues. V lost 8 bases, J lost 1 base, and 13 bases lay in between. The chain's CDR3 is CAGETDRTDTQYF. The CDR3 nucleotides are TGTGCCGGAGAGACAGACCGCACAGATACGCAGTATTTT.

This chain uses TRBV30 with TRBJ1-2; 7 nucleotides line up with TRBD1. Per germline, CDR1 GTSNPN and CDR2 SVGIG (reference sequence). The CDR3 runs 15 residues. The V and J ends lost 5 bases and 4 bases, in that order; junction bases with no gene match: 13. The CDR3, as DNA: TGTGCCTGGGGGAAACCGGGACAGCCGGTCTATGGCTACACCTTC. This gives the protein CAWGKPGQPVYGYTF.

This chain links TRBV5-4 with TRBJ1-2; TRBD1 aligns across 8 bases. Germline CDR1 reads SGHNT; CDR2 reads YYREEE (reference sequence). The CDR3 sequence is 15 residues long. V shed 2 bases and J 8 bases; nucleotides not matched to a gene: 11. This chain's CDR3 is CASSFIPDRGRGYTF. CDR3 coding DNA: TGTGCCAGCAGCTTTATCCCCGACAGGGGACGGGGCTACACCTTC.

The chain joins TRBV19 to TRBJ1-6; perhaps TRBD1 as D (5 bases). Germline CDR1 reads LNHDA; CDR2 reads SQIVND (reference sequence). The CDR3 totals 14 residues. V shed 7 bases and J shed 7 bases, with 14 bases lying between them. CDR3 nucleotide sequence: TGTGCCAGTAAAAGCGCAGGGATGAATTCACCCCTCCACTTT. It encodes CASKSAGMNSPLHF.

The V and J genes are TRBV9 and TRBJ2-1; no definite D call. This CDR3 spans 15 amino acids. In germline, CDR1 is SGDLS, CDR2 YYNGEE. V lost 0 bases and J lost 6, with 13 bases in between. CDR3 residues: CASSVGAGSSNEQFF. The CDR3 DNA sequence: TGTGCCAGCAGCGTAGGGGCAGGAAGTTCCAATGAGCAGTTCTTC.

The V and J genes are TRBV5-4 and TRBJ2-7; 10 bases agree with TRBD1. CDR3 length equals 14 residues. V trimming: 4 bases; J trimming: 4 bases; junction bases outside the gene matches: 5. Germline V gene lookup returns CDR1 SGHNT and CDR2 YYREEE (reference sequence). The CDR3 DNA follows: TGTGCCAGCAGCCTTGACAGGGGGCGTTACGAGCAGTACTTC. Amino acids: CASSLDRGRYEQYF.

This clone was observed a single time. The chain uses TRBV9 and TRBJ2-2; 11 bases match TRBD1. The V gene end was trimmed by 5 bases and the J gene end by 5 bases; junction bases not matched to a gene: 2. Germline V CDR1 and CDR2: SGDLS, YYNGEE. CDR3 length: 14 amino acids. CDR3 nucleotides: TGTGCCAGCAGGGACAGGGGGCGAACCGGGGAGCTGTTTTTT. Translated: CASRDRGRTGELFF.

The chain is built from TRBV6-5 and TRBJ2-5, with D hard to call. With 5 bases removed from V and 3 bases from J, the gap between germline ends came to 10 bases. Per germline, CDR1 MNHEY and CDR2 SVGAGI. This CDR3 region has 13 residues. The CDR3 DNA is TGTGCCAGCAGTACAGAATTAAAAGAGACCCAGTACTTC. Amino acid sequence: CASSTELKETQYF.

In regard to this clone: A read error may produce the germline difference seen at one junction end. This chain joins TRBV6-5 and TRBJ1-5; the D gene is possibly TRBD1 (6 bases). CDR1 and CDR2 from the germline V gene are MNHEY and SVGAGI. The CDR3 length is 15 residues. The CDR3 spells CSSGGAYGGNQPQHF. The CDR3 nucleotides read TGCTCCTCGGGGGGCGCGTATGGCGGCAATCAGCCCCAGCATTTT.

The chain joins TRBV24-1 to TRBJ2-1; 9 bases are a match to TRBD1. The CDR3 spans 17 residues. J lost 8 bases, V lost 1 base, and 11 bases had no gene match. Germline-derived CDR1 and CDR2 are KGHDR and SFDVKD. CDR3 nucleotides: TGTGCCACCAGTGATTTCGGCTCTGGACAGGGGAGAGATGAGCAGTTCTTC. It translates to CATSDFGSGQGRDEQFF.

J is TRBJ2-3 and V is TRBV5-1, with 8 bases that match TRBD1. Trimming cost V 3 bases and J 4 bases; bases outside gene matches: 4. CDR1 is SGHRS and CDR2 is YFSETQ in the germline V gene. CDR3 length: 14 residues. The CDR3 DNA follows: TGCGCCAGCAGCTACGACAGGGGCGCAGATACGCAGTATTTT. Translated: CASSYDRGADTQYF.

This chain uses TRBV27 with TRBJ2-1; 12 bases map to TRBD2. Germline V gene data show CDR1 as MNHEY and CDR2 as SMNVEV (reference sequence). V lost 3 bases and J lost 12; bases outside the gene matches: 18. This CDR3 has 18 residues. Here the CDR3 DNA reads TGTGCCAGCAGTTTGTGGCTAGCGGGAGGGGGAGGCACAACCCGGCAGTTCTTC. As protein: CASSLWLAGGGGTTRQFF.

The V call is TRBV24-1, the J call TRBJ2-7; possibly TRBD1 for D (6 bases). CDR3 size: 11 residues. The V gene's germline CDR1 is KGHDR and CDR2 SFDVKD. The CDR3 here is CATGTPYEQYF. In nucleotides, the CDR3 is TGTGCGACAGGTACTCCCTACGAGCAGTACTTC.

The rearrangement uses TRBV11-1 and TRBJ2-7; a possible D gene is TRBD2 (6 bases). The germline V gene encodes CDR1 SGHAT and CDR2 FQDESV (reference sequence). V was cut by 2 bases and J by 5 bases, with 13 bases left in between. This CDR3 region has 14 residues. The CDR3 here is CASSLNFGGHEQYF. In DNA form, the CDR3 reads TGTGCCAGCAGCTTAAATTTTGGAGGGCACGAGCAGTACTTC.